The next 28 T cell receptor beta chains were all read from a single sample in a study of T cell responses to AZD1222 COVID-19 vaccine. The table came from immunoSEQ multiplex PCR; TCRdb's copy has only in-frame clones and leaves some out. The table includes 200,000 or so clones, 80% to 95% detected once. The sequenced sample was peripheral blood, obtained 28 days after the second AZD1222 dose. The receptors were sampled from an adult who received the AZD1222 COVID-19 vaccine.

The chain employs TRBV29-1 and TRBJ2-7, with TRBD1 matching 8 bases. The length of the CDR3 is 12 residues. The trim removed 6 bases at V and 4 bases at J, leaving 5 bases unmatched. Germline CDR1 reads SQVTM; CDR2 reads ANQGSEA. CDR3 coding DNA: TGCAGCGTGGGGACAGGTACTTACGAGCAGTACTTC. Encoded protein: CSVGTGTYEQYF.

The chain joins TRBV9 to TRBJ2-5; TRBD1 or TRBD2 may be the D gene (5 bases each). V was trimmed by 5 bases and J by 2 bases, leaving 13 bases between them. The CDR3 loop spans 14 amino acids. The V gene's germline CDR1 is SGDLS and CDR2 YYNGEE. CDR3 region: CASSPPWGQETQYF. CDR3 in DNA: TGTGCCAGCAGTCCCCCTTGGGGGCAAGAGACCCAGTACTTC.

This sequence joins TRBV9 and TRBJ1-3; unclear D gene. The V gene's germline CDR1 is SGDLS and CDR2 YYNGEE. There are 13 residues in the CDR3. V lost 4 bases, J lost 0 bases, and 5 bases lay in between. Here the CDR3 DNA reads TGTGCCAGCAGCAAAGACTCTGGAAACACCATATATTTT. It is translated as CASSKDSGNTIYF.

The CDR3 DNA follows: TGTGCCAGCAGCTCCGCCCGGACCGGGACAGATCTCTACAATGAGCAGTTCTTC. Its protein is CASSSARTGTDLYNEQFF. The chain uses TRBV27 and TRBJ2-1, with TRBD1 matching over 7 bases. The CDR3 spans 18 residues. CDR1 is MNHEY, CDR2 SMNVEV, per germline (reference sequence). After removal of 6 bases from V and 3 bases from J, the junction contained 17 bases not matched to a gene.

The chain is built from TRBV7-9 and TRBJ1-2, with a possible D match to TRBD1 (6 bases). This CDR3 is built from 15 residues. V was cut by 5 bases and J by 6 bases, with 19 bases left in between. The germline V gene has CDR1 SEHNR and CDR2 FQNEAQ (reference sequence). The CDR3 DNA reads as TGTGCCAGCAGCCAAACCGTGACCGGGGGCGATGGCTACACCTTC. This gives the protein CASSQTVTGGDGYTF.

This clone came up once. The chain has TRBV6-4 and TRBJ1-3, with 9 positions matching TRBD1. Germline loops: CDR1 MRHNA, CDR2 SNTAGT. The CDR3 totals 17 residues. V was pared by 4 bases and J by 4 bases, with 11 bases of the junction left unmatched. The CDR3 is CASSVTLGQGMGNTIYF. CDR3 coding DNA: TGTGCCAGCAGTGTTACCCTAGGACAGGGGATGGGAAACACCATATATTTT.

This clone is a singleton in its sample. The CDR3 loop reads CAWSVLPGGNTGELFF. DNA for the CDR3: TGTGCCTGGAGTGTATTACCGGGGGGGAACACCGGGGAGCTGTTTTTT. The chain joins TRBV30 to TRBJ2-2; 7 nucleotides match TRBD2. The trim removed 0 bases at V and 1 base at J, leaving 5 bases unmatched. The germline gives CDR1 GTSNPN, CDR2 SVGIG (reference sequence). The CDR3 consists of 16 residues.

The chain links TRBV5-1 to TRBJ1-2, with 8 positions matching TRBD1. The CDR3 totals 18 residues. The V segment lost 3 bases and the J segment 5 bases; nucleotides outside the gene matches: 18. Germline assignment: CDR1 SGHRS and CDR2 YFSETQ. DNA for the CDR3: TGCGCCAGCAGCTACCGGGACAGGTGGACCCCGTCGTATTATGGCTACACCTTC. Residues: CASSYRDRWTPSYYGYTF.

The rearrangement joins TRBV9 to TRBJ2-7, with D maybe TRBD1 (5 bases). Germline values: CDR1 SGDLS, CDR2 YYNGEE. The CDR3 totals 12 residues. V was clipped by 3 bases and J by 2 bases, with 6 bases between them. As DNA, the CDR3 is TGTGCCAGCAGCGCGGACACCTACGAGCAGTACTTC. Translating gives CASSADTYEQYF.

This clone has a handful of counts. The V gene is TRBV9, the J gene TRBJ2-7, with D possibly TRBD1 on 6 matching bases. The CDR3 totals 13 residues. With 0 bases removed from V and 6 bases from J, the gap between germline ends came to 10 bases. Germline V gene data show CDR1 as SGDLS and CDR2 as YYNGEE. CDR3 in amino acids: CASSVGGGSEQYF. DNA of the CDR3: TGTGCCAGCAGCGTAGGTGGGGGCAGCGAGCAGTACTTC. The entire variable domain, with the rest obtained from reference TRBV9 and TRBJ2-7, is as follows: DSGVTQTPKHLITATGQRVTLRCSPRSGDLSVYWYQQSLDQGLQFLIQYYNGEERAKGNILERFSAQQFPDLHSELNLSSLELGDSALYFCASSVGGGSEQYFGPGTRLTVT.

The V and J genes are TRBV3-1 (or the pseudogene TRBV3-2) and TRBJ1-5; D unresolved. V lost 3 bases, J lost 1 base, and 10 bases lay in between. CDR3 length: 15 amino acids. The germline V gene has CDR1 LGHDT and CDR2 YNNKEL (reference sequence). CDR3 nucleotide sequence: TGTGCCAGCAGCCAGGTGGCTGGGAGCAATCAGCCCCAGCATTTT. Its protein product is CASSQVAGSNQPQHF.

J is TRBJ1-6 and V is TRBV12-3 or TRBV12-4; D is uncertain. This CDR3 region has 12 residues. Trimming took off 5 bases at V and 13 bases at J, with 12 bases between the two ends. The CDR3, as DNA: TGTGCCAGCAGTCCGACCGTGCGGCCCCTCCACTTT. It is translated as CASSPTVRPLHF.

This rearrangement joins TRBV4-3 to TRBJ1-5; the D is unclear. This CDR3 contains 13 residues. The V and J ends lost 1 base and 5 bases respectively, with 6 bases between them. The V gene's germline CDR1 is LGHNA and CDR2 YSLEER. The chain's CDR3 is CASSQGGDQPQHF. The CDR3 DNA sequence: TGCGCCAGCAGCCAAGGTGGGGATCAGCCCCAGCATTTT.

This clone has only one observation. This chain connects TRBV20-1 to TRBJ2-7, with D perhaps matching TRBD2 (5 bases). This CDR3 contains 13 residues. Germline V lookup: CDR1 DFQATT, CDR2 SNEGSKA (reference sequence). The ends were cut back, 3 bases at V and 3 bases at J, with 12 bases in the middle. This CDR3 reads CSASPNRDYEQYF. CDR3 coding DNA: TGCAGTGCTAGTCCCAACCGGGACTACGAGCAGTACTTC.

As DNA, the CDR3 is TGTGCCAGCAGCTACCGGGACACCCTGGTGGAGACCCAGTACTTC. The encoded protein is CASSYRDTLVETQYF. This chain connects TRBV7-7 to TRBJ2-5; tentatively, D is TRBD1 (6 bases). V gave up 4 bases and J gave up 5 bases, with 17 bases separating them. This CDR3 spans 15 amino acids. The germline CDR1 and CDR2 sequences are SSHAT and FNYEAQ (reference sequence).

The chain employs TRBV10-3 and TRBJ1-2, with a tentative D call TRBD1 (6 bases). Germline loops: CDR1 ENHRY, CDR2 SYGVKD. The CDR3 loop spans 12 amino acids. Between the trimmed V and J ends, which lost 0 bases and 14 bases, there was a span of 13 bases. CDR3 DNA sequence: TGTGCCATCAGTGAGTCGATGGGGGCGTGGACCTTC. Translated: CAISESMGAWTF.

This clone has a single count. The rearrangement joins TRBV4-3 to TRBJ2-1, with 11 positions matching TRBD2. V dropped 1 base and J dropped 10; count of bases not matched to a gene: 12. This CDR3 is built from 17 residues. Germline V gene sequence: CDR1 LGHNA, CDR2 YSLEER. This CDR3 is CASSQGRSGGAPEEQFF. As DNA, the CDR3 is TGCGCCAGCAGCCAAGGACGTAGCGGGGGGGCACCGGAGGAGCAGTTCTTC.

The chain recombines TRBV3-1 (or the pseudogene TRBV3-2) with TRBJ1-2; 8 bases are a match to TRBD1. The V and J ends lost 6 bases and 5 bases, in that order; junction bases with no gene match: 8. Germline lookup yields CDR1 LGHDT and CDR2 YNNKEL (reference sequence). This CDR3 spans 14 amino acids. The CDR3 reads CASSPGQGLYGYTF. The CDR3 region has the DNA TGTGCCAGCAGTCCCGGACAGGGCTTATATGGCTACACCTTC.

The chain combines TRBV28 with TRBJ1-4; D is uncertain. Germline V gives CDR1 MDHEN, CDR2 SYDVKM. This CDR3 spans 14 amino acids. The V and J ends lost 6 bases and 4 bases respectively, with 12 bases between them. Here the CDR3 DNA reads TGTGCCAGCAGGGAGGGCGGGAGTAATGAAAAACTGTTTTTT. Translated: CASREGGSNEKLFF. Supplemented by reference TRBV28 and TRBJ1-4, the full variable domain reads DVKVTQSSRYLVKRTGEKVFLECVQDMDHENMFWYRQDPGLGLRLIYFSYDVKMKEKGDIPEGYSVSREKKERFSLILESASTNQTSMYLCASREGGSNEKLFFGSGTQLSVL.

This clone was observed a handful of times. The CDR3 DNA sequence: TGTGCCAGCACCGGAGTTTCGAACACTGAAGCTTTCTTT. It translates to CASTGVSNTEAFF. This chain uses TRBV7-9 with TRBJ1-1; no definite D call. This CDR3 is built from 13 residues. With 7 bases removed from V and 1 base from J, the gap between germline ends came to 10 bases. Germline V CDR1 and CDR2: SEHNR, FQNEAQ (reference sequence).

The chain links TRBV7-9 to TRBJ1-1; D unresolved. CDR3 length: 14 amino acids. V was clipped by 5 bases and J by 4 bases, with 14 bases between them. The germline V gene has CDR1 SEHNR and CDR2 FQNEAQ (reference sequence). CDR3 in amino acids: CASSLDTFPTEAFF. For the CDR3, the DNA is TGTGCCAGCAGCCTCGACACCTTCCCCACTGAAGCTTTCTTT.

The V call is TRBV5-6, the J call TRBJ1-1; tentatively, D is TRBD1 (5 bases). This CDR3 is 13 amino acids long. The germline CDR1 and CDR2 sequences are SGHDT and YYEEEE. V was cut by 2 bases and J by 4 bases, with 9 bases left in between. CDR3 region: CASSFGTGTEAFF. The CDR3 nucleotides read TGTGCCAGCAGCTTCGGGACGGGCACTGAAGCTTTCTTT.

This CDR3 is CASSLVSRGYGYTF. As DNA, the CDR3 is TGTGCCAGCAGCTTAGTGAGTCGGGGATATGGCTACACCTTC. The chain combines TRBV7-8 with TRBJ1-2; D not certain. V shed 1 base and J shed 5 bases, with 11 bases lying between them. The V gene's germline CDR1 is SGHVS and CDR2 FQNEAQ. The CDR3 totals 14 residues.

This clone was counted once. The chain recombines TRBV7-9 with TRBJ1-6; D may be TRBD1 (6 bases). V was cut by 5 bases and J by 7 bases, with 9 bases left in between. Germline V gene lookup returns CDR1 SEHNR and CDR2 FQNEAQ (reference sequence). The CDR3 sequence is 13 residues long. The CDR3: CASSMGANSPLHF. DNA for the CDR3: TGTGCCAGCAGCATGGGGGCCAATTCACCCCTCCACTTT. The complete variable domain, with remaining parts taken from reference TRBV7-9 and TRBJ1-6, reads DTGVSQNPRHKITKRGQNVTFRCDPISEHNRLYWYRQTLGQGPEFLTYFQNEAQLEKSRLLSDRFSAERPKGSFSTLEIQRTEQGDSAMYLCASSMGANSPLHFGNGTRLTVT.

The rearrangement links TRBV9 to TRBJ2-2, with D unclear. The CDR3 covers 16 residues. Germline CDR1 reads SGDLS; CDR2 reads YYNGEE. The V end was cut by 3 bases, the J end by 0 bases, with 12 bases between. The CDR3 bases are TGTGCCAGCAGCGCGAGGAGAACTACGAACACCGGGGAGCTGTTTTTT. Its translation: CASSARRTTNTGELFF.

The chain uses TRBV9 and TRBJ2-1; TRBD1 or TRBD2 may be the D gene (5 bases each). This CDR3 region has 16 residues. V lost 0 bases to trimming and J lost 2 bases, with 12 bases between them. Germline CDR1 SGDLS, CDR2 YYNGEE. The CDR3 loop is CASSVAEGNTYNEQFF. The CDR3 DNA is TGTGCCAGCAGCGTAGCTGAGGGGAACACCTACAATGAGCAGTTCTTC.

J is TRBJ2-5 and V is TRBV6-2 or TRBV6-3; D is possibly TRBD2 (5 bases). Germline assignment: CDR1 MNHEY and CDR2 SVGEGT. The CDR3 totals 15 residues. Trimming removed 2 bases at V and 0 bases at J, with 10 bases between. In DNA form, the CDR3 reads TGTGCCAGCAGTTACACGGCGGGTGACCAAGAGACCCAGTACTTC. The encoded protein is CASSYTAGDQETQYF.

The CDR3 loop is CATGAGGFYGYTF. The CDR3 DNA follows: TGTGCCACCGGAGCAGGGGGCTTTTATGGCTACACCTTC. The chain employs TRBV2 and TRBJ1-2, with 8 bases matching TRBD1. Per germline, CDR1 SNHLY and CDR2 FYNNEI. V was pared by 10 bases and J by 5 bases, with 9 bases of the junction left unmatched. CDR3 size: 13 residues. Together with reference TRBV2 and TRBJ1-2, the CDR3 gives the full variable domain: EPEVTQTPSHQVTQMGQEVILRCVPISNHLYFYWYRQILGQKVEFLVSFYNNEISEKSEIFDDQFSVERPDGSNFTLKIRSTKLEDSAMYFCATGAGGFYGYTFGSGTRLTVV.